This TCR beta chain was identified in a study of a mutant IDH1 vaccine in newly diagnosed glioma. Study information: Patients previously underwent radiotherapy, temozolomide, or both, and most underwent both.

To note about this clone: Antigen unknown.

CDR3 length: 14 residues. The germline gives CDR1 MDHEN, CDR2 SYDVKM. V was shortened by 6 bases and J by 3 bases, with 13 bases between the two germline ends. Assay used: immunoSEQ multiplex PCR; TCRdb lists only in-frame clones, some missing. The data contain 98,000 or so clones, about 90% of them singletons. This sample's time point: baseline, week 1 (first vaccination visit). Treatment here: pre-vaccination baseline after standard-of-care therapy. Patients carried new grade 3 or 4 IDH1-mutant astrocytomas lacking nuclear ATRX. General study findings and limits: Of all patients, around 94% showed vaccine-induced immune responses.

This rearrangement joins TRBV28 to TRBJ2-3; TRBD2 might be the D (6 bases). Sequencing used PBMCs, obtained from a glioma patient treated with radiotherapy, temozolomide or both. This TCR was sampled from a woman in her forties or fifties with glioma. CDR3 bases: TGTGCCAGCAGCCGTGGGGGGAGTACAGATACGCAGTATTTT. This codes for CASSRGGSTDTQYF.